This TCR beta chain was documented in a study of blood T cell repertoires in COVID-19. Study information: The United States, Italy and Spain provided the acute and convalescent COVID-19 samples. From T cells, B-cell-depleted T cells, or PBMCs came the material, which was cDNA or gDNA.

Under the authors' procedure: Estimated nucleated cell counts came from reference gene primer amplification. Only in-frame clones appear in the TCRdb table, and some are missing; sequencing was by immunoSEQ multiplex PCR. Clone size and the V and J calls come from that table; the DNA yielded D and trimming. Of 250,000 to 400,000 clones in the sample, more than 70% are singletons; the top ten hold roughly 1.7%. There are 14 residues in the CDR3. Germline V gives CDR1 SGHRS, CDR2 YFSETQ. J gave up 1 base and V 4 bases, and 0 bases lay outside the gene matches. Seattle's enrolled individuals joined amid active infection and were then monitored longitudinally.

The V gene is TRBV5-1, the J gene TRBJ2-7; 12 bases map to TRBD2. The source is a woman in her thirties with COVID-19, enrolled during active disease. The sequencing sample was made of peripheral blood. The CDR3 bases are TGCGCCAGCAGCACTAGCGGGGGGTCCTACGAGCAGTACTTC. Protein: CASSTSGGSYEQYF.